Ten or more counts support the clone carrying this T cell receptor (beta chain). The sample belongs to a study of human T cells and chemical hapten exposure. Looking at the study overall: Each patient's scalp received weekly diphenylcyclopropenone throughout the roughly 23-week study.

Time point described: pre-sensitization, week 0. Regarding treatment: therapeutic diphenylcyclopropenone sensitization with weekly scalp DPC. Donors, patients with alopecia ranging from 18 to 70 years old and judged suitable for DPC, provided samples. Germline CDR1 DFQATT, CDR2 SNEGSKA (reference sequence). This CDR3 is built from 11 residues. Between the trimmed V and J ends, which lost 5 bases and 9 bases, there was a span of 11 bases. TCRdb itself ran the RACE reads through MiXCR, one entry per CDR3 protein. Of approximately 320,000 distinct CDR3 sequences listed, roughly 6% were seen once; the top ten hold about 8.7%.

Sequences were derived from whole blood, sampled in connection with sensitization to the hapten diphenylcyclopropenone (DPC). This clonotype originated in a woman between 18 and 30 years old with alopecia areata. Some clones in this sample may be carry-over from other donors' samples. This chain connects TRBV20-1 to TRBJ2-1; D is unclear. The CDR3 coding sequence is TGCAGTGCTCGACTCGACCGTGAGCAGTTCTTC. This gives the protein CSARLDREQFF.